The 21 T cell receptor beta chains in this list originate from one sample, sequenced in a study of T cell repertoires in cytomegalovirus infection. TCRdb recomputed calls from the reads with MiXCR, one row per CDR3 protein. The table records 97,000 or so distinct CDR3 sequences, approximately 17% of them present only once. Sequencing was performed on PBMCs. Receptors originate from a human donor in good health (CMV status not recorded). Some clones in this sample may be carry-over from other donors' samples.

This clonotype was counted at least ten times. CDR3 in amino acids: CASSLRTPDRNEKLFF. The DNA for the CDR3 is TGTGCCAGCAGCCTCCGGACACCGGACCGTAATGAAAAACTGTTTTTT. The chain carries TRBV7-9 and TRBJ1-4; TRBD1 might be the D (5 bases). The CDR3 is 16 residues long. The V end lost 5 bases, the J end lost 4 bases, and 17 bases lay between the germline ends. Per germline, CDR1 SEHNR and CDR2 FQNEAQ (reference sequence).

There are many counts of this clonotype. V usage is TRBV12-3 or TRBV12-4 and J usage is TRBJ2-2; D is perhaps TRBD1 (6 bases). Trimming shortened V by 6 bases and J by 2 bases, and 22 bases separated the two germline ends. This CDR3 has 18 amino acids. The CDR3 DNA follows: TGTGCCAGCAGCCGCATCCTACAGGGACACCTAAACACCGGGGAGCTGTTTTTT. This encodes CASSRILQGHLNTGELFF.

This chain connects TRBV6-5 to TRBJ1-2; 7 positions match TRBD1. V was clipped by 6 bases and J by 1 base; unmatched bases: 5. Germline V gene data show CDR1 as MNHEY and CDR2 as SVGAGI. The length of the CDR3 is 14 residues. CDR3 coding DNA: TGTGCCAGCAGCCGACAGGGTCTTAACTATGGCTACACCTTC. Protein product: CASSRQGLNYGYTF.

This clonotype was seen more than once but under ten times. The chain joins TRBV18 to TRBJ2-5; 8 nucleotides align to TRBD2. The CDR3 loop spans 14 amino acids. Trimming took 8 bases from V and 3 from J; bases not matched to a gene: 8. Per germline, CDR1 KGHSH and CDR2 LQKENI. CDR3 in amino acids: CASLFSGAKETQYF. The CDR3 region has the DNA TGTGCCAGCCTCTTTAGCGGGGCGAAAGAGACCCAGTACTTC.

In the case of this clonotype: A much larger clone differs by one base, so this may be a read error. CDR3 bases: TGTGTCAGCAGTCCCCCGGGTCACTACGAGCAGTACTTC. Protein: CVSSPPGHYEQYF. The chain has TRBV28 and TRBJ2-7; D unresolved. The germline CDR1 and CDR2 sequences are MDHEN and SYDVKM. The CDR3 consists of 13 residues.

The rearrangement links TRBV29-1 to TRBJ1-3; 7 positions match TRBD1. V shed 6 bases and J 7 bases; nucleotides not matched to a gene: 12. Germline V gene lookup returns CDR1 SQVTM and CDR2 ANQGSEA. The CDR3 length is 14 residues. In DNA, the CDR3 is TGCAGCGTCTCTAGACAGGGCAACGTGAACACCATATATTTT. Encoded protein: CSVSRQGNVNTIYF.

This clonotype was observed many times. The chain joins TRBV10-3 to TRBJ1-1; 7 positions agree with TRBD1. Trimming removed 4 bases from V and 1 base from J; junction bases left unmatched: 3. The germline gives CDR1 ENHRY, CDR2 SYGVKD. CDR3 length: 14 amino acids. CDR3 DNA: TGTGCCATCAGTGGGGGACAGTCGAACACTGAAGCTTTCTTT. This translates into CAISGGQSNTEAFF.

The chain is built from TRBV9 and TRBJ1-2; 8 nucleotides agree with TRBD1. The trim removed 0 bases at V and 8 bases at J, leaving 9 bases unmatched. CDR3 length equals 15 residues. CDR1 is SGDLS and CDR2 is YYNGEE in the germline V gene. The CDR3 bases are TGTGCCAGCAGCGTAGTCGACAGGGGATCGGAAGGCTACACCTTC. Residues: CASSVVDRGSEGYTF.

CDR3 in amino acids: CASSLSTGTGNQPQHF. CDR3 DNA: TGTGCCAGCAGTTTATCGACAGGGACAGGCAATCAGCCCCAGCATTTT. The chain combines TRBV27 with TRBJ1-5; 7 positions agree with TRBD1. There are 16 residues in the CDR3. From germline, CDR1 is MNHEY and CDR2 SMNVEV (reference sequence). V trimming: 0 bases; J trimming: 2 bases; junction bases outside the gene matches: 4.

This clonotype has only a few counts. CDR3 nucleotide sequence: TGTGCCAGCAGAACAGGGGGGAACACTGAAGCTTTCTTT. It translates to CASRTGGNTEAFF. The chain combines TRBV6-5 with TRBJ1-1; 8 nucleotides line up with TRBD1. V trimming: 6 bases; J trimming: 1 base; junction bases outside the gene matches: 1. CDR1 and CDR2 (germline): MNHEY, SVGAGI. CDR3 size: 13 residues.

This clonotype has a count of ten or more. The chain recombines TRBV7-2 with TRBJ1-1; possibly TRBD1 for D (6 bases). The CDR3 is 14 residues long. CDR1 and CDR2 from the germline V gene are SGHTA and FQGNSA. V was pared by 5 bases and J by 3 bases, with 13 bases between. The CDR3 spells CASSTPQGYTEAFF. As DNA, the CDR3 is TGTGCCAGCAGCACCCCACAGGGATACACTGAAGCTTTCTTT.

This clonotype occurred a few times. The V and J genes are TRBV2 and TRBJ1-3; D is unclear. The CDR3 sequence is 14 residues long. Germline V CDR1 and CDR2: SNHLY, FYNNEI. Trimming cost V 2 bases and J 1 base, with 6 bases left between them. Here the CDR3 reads CASSEPRSGNTIYF. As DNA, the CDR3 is TGTGCCAGCAGTGAACCTAGGTCTGGAAACACCATATATTTT.

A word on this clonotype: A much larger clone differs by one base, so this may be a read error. The CDR3 loop reads CASSLDVEGRSYGYTF. CDR3 in DNA: TGCGCCAGCAGCCTAGATGTGGAGGGGCGGAGCTATGGCTACACCTTC. The gene calls are TRBV4-1 and TRBJ1-2; TRBD1 might be the D (5 bases). The CDR3 loop spans 16 amino acids. CDR1 is MGHRA and CDR2 is YSYEKL in the germline V gene. V lost 4 bases and J 4 bases, leaving 19 bases between the germline ends.

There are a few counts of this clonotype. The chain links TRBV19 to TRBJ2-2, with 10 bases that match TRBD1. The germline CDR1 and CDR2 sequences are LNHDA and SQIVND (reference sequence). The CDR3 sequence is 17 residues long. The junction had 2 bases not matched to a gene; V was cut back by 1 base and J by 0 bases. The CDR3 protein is CASSIVGQGSNTGELFF. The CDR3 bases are TGTGCCAGTAGTATAGTGGGACAGGGGTCGAACACCGGGGAGCTGTTTTTT. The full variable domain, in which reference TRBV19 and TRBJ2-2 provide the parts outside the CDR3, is DGGITQSPKYLFRKEGQNVTLSCEQNLNHDAMYWYRQDPGQGLRLIYYSQIVNDFQKGDIAEGYSVSREKKESFPLTVTSAQKNPTAFYLCASSIVGQGSNTGELFFGEGSRLTVL.

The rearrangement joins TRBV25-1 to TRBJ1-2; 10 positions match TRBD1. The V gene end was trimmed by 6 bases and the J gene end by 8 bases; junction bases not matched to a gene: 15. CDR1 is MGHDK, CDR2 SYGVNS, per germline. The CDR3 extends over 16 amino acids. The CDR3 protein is CASSARPGQGGEGYTF. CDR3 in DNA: TGTGCCAGCAGCGCTCGTCCAGGACAGGGGGGAGAGGGCTACACCTTC.

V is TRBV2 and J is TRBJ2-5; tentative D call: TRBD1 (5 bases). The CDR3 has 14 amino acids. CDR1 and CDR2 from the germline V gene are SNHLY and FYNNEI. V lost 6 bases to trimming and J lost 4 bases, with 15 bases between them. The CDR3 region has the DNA TGTGCCAGCAGACAGGAGTTTGGTCCAGAGACCCAGTACTTC. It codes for CASRQEFGPETQYF.

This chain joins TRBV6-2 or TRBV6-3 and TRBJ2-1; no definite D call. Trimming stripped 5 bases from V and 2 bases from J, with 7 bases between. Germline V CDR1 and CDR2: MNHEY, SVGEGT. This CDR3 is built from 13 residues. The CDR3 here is CASSLHPYNEQFF. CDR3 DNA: TGTGCCAGCAGTCTGCACCCCTACAATGAGCAGTTCTTC.

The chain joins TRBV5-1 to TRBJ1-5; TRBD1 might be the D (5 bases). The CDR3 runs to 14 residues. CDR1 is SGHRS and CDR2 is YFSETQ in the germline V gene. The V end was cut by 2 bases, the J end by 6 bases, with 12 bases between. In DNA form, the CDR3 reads TGCGCCAGCAGCTTAGGCCCTCAGGGTCAGCCCCAGCATTTT. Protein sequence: CASSLGPQGQPQHF.

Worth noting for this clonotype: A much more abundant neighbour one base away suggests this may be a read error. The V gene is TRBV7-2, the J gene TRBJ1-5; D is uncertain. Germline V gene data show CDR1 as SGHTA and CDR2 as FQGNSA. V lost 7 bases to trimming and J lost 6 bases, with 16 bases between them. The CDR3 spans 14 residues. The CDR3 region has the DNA TGTGCCAGCATCTCGGACGGACGTGGTCAGCCCCAGCATTTT. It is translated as CASISDGRGQPQHF. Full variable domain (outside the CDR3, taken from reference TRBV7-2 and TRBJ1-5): GAGVSQSPSNKVTEKGKDVELRCDPISGHTALYWYRQSLGQGLEFLIYFQGNSAPDKSGLPSDRFSAERTGGSVSTLTIQRTQQEDSAVYLCASISDGRGQPQHFGDGTRLSIL.

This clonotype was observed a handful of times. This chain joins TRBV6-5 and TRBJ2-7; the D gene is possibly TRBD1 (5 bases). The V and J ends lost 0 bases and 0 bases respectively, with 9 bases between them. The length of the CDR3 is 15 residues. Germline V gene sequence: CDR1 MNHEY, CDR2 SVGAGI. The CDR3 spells CASSYSQGSSYEQYF. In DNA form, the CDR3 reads TGTGCCAGCAGTTACTCCCAGGGAAGCTCCTACGAGCAGTACTTC.

Here the CDR3 DNA reads TGCAGCGTGGGATGGGGACGGCCTAATGAAAAACTGTTTTTT. Its translation is CSVGWGRPNEKLFF. This sequence joins TRBV29-1 and TRBJ1-4, with D tentatively TRBD1 (5 bases). This CDR3 has 14 residues. Germline V CDR1 and CDR2: SQVTM, ANQGSEA. Trimming cost V 6 bases and J 3 bases, with 14 bases left between them.